The entry below describes one T cell receptor (beta chain). Assay: immunoSEQ multiplex PCR; the TCRdb copy retains only in-frame clones and omits some. The sample holds 85,000 to 100,000 clones, approximately 83% seen once. Time point reported: baseline, week 1 (first vaccination visit). Sample treatment: pre-vaccination baseline after standard-of-care therapy. V shed 6 bases and J shed 8 bases, with 20 bases lying between them. CDR3 size: 15 residues. Germline V gene sequence: CDR1 SNHLY, CDR2 FYNNEI. The sample is drawn from a study of a mutant IDH1 vaccine in newly diagnosed glioma. V usage is TRBV2 and J usage is TRBJ1-5; D unclear. The receptor comes from a woman aged 45-65 years with glioma. The input for sequencing was PBMCs, taken from a glioma patient treated with radiotherapy, temozolomide or both. CDR3 bases: TGTGCCAGCAGCTTAGGCGGCAGGAAAGCAAAGCCCCAGCATTTT. Residues: CASSLGGRKAKPQHF.